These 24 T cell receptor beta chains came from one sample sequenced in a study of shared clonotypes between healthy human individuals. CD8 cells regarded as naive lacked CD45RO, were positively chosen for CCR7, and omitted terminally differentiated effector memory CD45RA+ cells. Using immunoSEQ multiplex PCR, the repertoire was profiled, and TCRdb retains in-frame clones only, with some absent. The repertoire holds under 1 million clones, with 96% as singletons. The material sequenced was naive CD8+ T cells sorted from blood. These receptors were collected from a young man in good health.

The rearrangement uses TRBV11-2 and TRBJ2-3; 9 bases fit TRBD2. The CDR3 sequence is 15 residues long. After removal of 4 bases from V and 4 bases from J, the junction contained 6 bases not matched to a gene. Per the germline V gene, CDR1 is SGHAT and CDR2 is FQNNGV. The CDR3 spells CASSYLAGNSDTQYF. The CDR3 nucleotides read TGTGCCAGCAGCTATCTAGCGGGAAACTCAGATACGCAGTATTTT.

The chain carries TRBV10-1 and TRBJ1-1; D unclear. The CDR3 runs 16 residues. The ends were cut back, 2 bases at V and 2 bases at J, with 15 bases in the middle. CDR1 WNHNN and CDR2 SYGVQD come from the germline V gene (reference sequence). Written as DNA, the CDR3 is TGCGCCAGCAGTGAGACGCTCCGGGGTGGCAACACTGAAGCTTTCTTT. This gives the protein CASSETLRGGNTEAFF.

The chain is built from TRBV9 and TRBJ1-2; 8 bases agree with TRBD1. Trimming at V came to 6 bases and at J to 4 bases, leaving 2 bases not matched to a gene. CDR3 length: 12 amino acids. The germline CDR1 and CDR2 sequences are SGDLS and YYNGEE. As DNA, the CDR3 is TGTGCCAGCATGGACAGGGCCTATGGCTACACCTTC. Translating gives CASMDRAYGYTF. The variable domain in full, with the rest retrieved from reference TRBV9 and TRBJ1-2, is DSGVTQTPKHLITATGQRVTLRCSPRSGDLSVYWYQQSLDQGLQFLIQYYNGEERAKGNILERFSAQQFPDLHSELNLSSLELGDSALYFCASMDRAYGYTFGSGTRLTVV.

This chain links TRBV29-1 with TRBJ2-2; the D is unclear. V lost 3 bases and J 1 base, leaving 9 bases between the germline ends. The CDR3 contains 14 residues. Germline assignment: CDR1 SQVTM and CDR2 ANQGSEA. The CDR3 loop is CSVEVRKNTGELFF. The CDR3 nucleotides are TGCAGCGTTGAGGTCCGGAAGAACACCGGGGAGCTGTTTTTT.

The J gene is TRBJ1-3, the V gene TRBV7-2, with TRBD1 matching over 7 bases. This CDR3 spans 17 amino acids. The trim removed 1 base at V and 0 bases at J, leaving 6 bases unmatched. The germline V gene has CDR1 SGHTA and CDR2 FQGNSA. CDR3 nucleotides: TGTGCCAGCAGCTTAGGGACAGGAGTAATCTCTGGAAACACCATATATTTT. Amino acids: CASSLGTGVISGNTIYF.

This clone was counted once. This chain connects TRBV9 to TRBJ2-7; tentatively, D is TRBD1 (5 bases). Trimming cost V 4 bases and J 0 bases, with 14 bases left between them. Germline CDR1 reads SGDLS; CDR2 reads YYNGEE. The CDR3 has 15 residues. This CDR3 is CASSPGFEFSYEQYF. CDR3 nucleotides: TGTGCCAGCAGCCCAGGGTTCGAGTTCTCCTACGAGCAGTACTTC.

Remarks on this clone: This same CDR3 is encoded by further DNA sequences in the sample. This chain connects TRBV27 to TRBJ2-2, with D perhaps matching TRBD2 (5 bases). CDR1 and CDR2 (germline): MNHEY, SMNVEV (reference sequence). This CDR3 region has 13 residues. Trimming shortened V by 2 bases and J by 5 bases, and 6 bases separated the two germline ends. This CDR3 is CASSLGSTGELFF. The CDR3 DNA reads TGTGCCAGCAGTTTAGGGAGTACCGGGGAGCTGTTTTTT.

CDR3 amino acids: CARSLTSRFWTYHLAKNIQYF. The CDR3 bases are TGTGCCAGAAGCTTGACCTCACGTTTCTGGACTTACCACTTAGCCAAAAACATTCAGTACTTC. V and J are TRBV5-3 and TRBJ2-4; D might be TRBD2 (5 bases). TRBV5-3 is an ORF, and what it does is uncertain. Deletions cut 1 base from V and 0 bases from J, with 26 bases between. This CDR3 has 21 amino acids.

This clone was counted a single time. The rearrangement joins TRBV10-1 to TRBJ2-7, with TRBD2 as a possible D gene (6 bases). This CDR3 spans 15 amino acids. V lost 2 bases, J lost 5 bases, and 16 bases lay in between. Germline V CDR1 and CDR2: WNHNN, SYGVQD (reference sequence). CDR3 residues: CASSEGSSESNEQYF. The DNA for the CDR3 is TGCGCCAGCAGTGAGGGGTCTAGCGAGTCGAACGAGCAGTACTTC.

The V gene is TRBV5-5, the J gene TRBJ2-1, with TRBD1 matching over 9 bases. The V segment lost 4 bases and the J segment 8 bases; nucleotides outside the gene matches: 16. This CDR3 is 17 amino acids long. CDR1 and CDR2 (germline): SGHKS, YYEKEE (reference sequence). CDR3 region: CASSLHPLDRGFHEQFF. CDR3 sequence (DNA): TGTGCCAGCAGCCTACACCCTCTAGACAGGGGGTTCCATGAGCAGTTCTTC.

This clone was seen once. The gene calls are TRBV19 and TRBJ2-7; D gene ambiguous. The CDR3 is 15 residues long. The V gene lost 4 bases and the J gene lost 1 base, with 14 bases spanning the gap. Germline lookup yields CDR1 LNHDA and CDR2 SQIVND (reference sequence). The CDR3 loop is CASSTVEQSSYEQYF. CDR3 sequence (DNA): TGTGCCAGTAGTACGGTGGAACAGTCTTCCTACGAGCAGTACTTC.

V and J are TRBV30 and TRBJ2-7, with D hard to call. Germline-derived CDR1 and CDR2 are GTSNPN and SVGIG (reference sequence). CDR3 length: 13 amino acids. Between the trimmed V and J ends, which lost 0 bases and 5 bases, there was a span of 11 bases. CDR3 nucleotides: TGTGCCTGGAGTGTAACCGGTAGGGACGAGCAGTACTTC. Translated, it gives CAWSVTGRDEQYF.

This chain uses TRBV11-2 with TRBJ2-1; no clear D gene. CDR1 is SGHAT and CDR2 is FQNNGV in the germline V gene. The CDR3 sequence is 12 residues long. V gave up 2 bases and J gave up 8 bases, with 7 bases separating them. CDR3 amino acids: CASSLQSYEQFF. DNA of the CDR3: TGTGCCAGCAGCTTACAGTCCTATGAGCAGTTCTTC.

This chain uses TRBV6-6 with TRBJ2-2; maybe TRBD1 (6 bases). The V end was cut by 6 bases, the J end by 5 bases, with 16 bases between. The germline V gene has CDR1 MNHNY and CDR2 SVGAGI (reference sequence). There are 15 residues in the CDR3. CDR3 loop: CASSRTQRGTGELFF. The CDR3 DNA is TGTGCCAGCAGCCGGACCCAAAGGGGGACCGGGGAGCTGTTTTTT.

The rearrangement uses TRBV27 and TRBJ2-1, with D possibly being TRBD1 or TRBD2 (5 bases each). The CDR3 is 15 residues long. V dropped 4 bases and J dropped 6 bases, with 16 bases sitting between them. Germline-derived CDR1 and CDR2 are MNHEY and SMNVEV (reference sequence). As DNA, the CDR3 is TGTGCCAGCAGTTCCCAAAGATGGGGACCCAATGAGCAGTTCTTC. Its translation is CASSSQRWGPNEQFF.

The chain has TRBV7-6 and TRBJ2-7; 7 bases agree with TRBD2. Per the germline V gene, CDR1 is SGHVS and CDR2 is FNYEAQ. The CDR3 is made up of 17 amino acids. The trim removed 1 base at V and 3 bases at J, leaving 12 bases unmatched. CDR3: CASSLGSHPPSGYEQYF. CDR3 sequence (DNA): TGTGCCAGCAGCTTAGGATCCCACCCACCTAGCGGCTACGAGCAGTACTTC.

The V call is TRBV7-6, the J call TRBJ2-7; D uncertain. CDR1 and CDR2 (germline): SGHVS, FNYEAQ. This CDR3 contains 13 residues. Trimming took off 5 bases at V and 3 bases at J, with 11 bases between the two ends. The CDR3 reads CASSEDWGYEQYF. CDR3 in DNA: TGTGCCAGCAGCGAAGACTGGGGCTACGAGCAGTACTTC.

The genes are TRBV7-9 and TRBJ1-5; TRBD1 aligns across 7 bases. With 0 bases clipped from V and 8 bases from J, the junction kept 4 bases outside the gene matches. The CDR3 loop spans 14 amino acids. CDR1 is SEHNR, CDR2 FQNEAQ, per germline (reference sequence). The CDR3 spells CASSLAGGREPQHF. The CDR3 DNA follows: TGTGCCAGCAGCTTAGCAGGGGGCCGGGAGCCCCAGCATTTT.

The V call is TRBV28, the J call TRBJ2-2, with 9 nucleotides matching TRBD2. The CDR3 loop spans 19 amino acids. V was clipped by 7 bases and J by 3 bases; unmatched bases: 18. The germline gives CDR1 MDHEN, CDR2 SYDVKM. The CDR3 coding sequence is TGTGCCAGCACCGCATCCGGGGTAGCGGGAGTGTGGTACACCGGGGAGCTGTTTTTT. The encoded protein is CASTASGVAGVWYTGELFF.

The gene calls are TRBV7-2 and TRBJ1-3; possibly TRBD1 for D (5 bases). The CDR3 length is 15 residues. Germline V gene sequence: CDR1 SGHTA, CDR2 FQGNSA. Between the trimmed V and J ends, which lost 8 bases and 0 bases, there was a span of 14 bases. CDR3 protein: CASYGLGASGNTIYF. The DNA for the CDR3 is TGTGCCAGCTACGGGCTTGGGGCCTCTGGAAACACCATATATTTT.

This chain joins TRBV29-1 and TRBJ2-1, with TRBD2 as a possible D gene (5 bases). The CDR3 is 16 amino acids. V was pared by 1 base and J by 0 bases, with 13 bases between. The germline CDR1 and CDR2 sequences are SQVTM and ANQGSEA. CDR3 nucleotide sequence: TGCAGCGTTGAAGGTTCGGAGCGGAGCTCCTACAATGAGCAGTTCTTC. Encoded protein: CSVEGSERSSYNEQFF.

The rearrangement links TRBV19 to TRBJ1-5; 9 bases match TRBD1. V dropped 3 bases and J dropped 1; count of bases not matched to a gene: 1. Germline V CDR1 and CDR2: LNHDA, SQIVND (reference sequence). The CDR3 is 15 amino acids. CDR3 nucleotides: TGTGCCAGTAGTATTACAGGGGGCAGCAATCAGCCCCAGCATTTT. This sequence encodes CASSITGGSNQPQHF.

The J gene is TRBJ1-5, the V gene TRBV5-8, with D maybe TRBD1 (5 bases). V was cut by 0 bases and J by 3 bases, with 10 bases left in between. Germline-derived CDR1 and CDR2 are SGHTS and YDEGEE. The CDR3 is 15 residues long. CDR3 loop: CASSLAGGVNQPQHF. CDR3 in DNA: TGTGCCAGCAGCTTGGCCGGGGGAGTCAATCAGCCCCAGCATTTT. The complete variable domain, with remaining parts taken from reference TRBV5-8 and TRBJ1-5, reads EAGVTQSPTHLIKTRGQQATLRCSPISGHTSVYWYQQALGLGLQFLLWYDEGEERNRGNFPPRFSGRQFPNYSSELNVNALELEDSALYLCASSLAGGVNQPQHFGDGTRLSIL.

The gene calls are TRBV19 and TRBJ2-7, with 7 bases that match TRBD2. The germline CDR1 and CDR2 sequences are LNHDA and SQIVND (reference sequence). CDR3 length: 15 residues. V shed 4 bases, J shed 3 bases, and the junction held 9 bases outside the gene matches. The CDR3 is CASSTALSGGYEQYF. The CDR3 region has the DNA TGTGCCAGTAGTACCGCTCTCTCGGGAGGCTACGAGCAGTACTTC. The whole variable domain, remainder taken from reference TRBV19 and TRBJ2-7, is DGGITQSPKYLFRKEGQNVTLSCEQNLNHDAMYWYRQDPGQGLRLIYYSQIVNDFQKGDIAEGYSVSREKKESFPLTVTSAQKNPTAFYLCASSTALSGGYEQYFGPGTRLTVT.